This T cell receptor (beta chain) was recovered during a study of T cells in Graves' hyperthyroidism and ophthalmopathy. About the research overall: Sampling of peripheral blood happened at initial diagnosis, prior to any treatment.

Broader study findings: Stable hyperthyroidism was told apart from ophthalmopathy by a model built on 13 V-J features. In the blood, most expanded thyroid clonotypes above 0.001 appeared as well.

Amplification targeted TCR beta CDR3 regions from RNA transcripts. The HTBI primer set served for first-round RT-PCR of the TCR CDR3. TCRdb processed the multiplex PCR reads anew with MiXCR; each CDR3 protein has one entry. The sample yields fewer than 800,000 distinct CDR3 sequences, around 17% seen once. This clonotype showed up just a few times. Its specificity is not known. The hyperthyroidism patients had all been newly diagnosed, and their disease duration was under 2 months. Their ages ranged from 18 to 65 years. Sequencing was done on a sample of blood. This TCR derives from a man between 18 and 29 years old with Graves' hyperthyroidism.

CDR3 protein: CAIREEPGELFF. CDR3 nucleotide sequence: TGTGCCATACGGGAGGAGCCCGGGGAGCTGTTTTTT. The chain joins TRBV10-3 to TRBJ2-2; the match to TRBD2 covers 7 bases. The germline CDR1 and CDR2 sequences are ENHRY and SYGVKD. The CDR3 length is 12 residues. J lost 6 bases, V lost 9 bases, and 4 bases had no gene match.